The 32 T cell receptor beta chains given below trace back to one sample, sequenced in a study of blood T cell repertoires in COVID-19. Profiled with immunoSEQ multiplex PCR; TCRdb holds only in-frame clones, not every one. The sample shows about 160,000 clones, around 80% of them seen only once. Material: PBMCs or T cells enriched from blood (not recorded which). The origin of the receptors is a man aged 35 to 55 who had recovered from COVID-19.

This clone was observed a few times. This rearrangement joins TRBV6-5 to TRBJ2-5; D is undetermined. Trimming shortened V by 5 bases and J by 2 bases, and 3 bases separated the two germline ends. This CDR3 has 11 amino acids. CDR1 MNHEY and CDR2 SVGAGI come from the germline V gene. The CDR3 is CASSLQETQYF. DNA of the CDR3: TGTGCCAGCAGTCTACAAGAGACCCAGTACTTC.

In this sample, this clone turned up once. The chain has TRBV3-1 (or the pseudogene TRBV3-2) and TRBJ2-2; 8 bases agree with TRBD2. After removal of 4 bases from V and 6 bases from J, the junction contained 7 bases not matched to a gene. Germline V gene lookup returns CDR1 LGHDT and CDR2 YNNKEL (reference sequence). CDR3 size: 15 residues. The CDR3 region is CASSLLGGAAGELFF. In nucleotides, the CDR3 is TGTGCCAGCAGCCTCCTCGGGGGGGCTGCCGGGGAGCTGTTTTTT.

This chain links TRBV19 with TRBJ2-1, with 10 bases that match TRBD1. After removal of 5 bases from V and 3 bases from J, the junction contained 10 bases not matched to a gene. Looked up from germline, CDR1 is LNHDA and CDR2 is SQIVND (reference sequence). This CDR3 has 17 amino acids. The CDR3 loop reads CASSSPPGTGDYNEQFF. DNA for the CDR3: TGTGCCAGTAGTTCCCCCCCCGGGACAGGGGACTACAATGAGCAGTTCTTC.

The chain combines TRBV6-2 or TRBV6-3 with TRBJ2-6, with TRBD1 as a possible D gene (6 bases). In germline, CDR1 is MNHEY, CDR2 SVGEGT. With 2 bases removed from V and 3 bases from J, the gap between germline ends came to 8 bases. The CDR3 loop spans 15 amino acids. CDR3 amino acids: CASSYQGLGANVLTF. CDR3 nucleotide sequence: TGTGCCAGCAGTTACCAGGGGCTTGGGGCCAACGTCCTGACTTTC.

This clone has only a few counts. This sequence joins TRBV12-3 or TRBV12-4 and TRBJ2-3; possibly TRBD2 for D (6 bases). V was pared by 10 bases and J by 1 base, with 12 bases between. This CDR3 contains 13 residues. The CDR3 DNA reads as TGTGCCACCCTCTGGGGGGGCACAGATACGCAGTATTTT. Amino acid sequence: CATLWGGTDTQYF.

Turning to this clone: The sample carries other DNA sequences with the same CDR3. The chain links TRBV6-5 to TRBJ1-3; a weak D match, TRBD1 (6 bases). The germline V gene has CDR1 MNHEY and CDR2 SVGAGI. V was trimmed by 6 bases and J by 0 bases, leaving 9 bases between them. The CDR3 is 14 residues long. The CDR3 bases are TGTGCCAGCAGCCAGGGGAGCTCTGGAAACACCATATATTTT. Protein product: CASSQGSSGNTIYF.

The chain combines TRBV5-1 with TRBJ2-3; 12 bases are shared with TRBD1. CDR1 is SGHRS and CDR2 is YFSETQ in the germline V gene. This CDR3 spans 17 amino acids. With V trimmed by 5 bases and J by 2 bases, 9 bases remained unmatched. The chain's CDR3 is CASRPGTGGPPTDTQYF. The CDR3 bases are TGCGCCAGCAGACCCGGGACAGGGGGCCCCCCCACAGATACGCAGTATTTT.

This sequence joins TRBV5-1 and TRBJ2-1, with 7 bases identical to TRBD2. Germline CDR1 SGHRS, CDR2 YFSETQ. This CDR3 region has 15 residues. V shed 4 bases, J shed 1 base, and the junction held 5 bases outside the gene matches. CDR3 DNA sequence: TGCGCCAGCAGCCCTCTAGCGGATTCCTACAATGAGCAGTTCTTC. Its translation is CASSPLADSYNEQFF. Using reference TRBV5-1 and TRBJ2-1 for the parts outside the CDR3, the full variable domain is KAGVTQTPRYLIKTRGQQVTLSCSPISGHRSVSWYQQTPGQGLQFLFEYFSETQRNKGNFPGRFSGRQFSNSRSEMNVSTLELGDSALYLCASSPLADSYNEQFFGPGTRLTVL.

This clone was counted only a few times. Here the CDR3 reads CASSPGPNSGANVLTF. The DNA for the CDR3 is TGTGCCAGCAGCCCAGGTCCCAACTCTGGGGCCAACGTCCTGACTTTC. The chain couples TRBV3-1 (or the pseudogene TRBV3-2) to TRBJ2-6; D is unclear. Trimming left V 4 bases short and J 0 bases short, with 10 bases between. This CDR3 spans 16 amino acids. The germline CDR1 and CDR2 sequences are LGHDT and YNNKEL (reference sequence).

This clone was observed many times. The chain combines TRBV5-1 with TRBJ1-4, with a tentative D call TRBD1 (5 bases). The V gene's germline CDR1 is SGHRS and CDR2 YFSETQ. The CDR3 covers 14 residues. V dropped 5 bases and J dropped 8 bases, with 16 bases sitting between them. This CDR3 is CASSNQGMGEKLFF. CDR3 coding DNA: TGCGCCAGCAGTAATCAGGGTATGGGGGAAAAACTGTTTTTT.

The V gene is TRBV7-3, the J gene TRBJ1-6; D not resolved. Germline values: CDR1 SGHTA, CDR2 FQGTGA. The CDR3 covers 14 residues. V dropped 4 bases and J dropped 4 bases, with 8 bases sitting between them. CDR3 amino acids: CASSSGDYNSPLHF. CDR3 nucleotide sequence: TGTGCCAGCAGCTCCGGGGATTATAATTCACCCCTCCACTTT.

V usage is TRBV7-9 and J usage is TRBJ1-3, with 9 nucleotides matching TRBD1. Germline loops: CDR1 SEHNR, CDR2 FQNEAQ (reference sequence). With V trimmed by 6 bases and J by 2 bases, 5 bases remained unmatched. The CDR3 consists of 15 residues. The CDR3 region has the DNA TGTGCCAGCAGTCCTGACAGGGGGGCTGGAAACACCATATATTTT. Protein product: CASSPDRGAGNTIYF.

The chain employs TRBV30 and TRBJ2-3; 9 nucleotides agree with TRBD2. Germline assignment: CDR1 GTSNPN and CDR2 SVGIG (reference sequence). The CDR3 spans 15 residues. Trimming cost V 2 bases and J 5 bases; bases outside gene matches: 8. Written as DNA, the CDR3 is TGTGCCTGGAGTCTCTGGGCGGGGGGGCGAGATACGCAGTATTTT. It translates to CAWSLWAGGRDTQYF.

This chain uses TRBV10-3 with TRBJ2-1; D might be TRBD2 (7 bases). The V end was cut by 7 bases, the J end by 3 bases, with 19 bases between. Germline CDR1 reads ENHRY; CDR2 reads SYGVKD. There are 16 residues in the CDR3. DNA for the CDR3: TGTGCCATCAAAGAAGACCGGGGGGCGGTCTACAATGAGCAGTTCTTC. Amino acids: CAIKEDRGAVYNEQFF.

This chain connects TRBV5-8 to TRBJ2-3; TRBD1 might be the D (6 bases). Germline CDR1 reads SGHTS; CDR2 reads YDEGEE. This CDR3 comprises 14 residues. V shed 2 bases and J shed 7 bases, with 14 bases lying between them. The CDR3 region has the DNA TGTGCCAGCAGCTTTAATGTAGGGGGACATACGCAGTATTTT. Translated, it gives CASSFNVGGHTQYF.

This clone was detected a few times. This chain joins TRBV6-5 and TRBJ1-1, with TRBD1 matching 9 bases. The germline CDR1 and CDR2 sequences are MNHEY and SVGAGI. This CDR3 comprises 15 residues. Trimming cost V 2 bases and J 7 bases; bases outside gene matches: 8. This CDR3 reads CASSYGQGWDGEAFF. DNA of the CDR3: TGTGCCAGCAGTTACGGACAGGGGTGGGATGGTGAAGCTTTCTTT.

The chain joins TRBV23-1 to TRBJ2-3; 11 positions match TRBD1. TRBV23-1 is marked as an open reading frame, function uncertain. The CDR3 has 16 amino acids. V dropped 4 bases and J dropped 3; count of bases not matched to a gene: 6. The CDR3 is CASSLGGTGGTDTQYF. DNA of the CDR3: TGCGCCAGCAGTCTGGGAGGGACAGGGGGTACAGATACGCAGTATTTT.

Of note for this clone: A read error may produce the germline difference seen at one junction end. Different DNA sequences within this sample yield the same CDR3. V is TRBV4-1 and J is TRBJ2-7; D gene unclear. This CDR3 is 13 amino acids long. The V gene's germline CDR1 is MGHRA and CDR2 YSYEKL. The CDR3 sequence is CASSPRISDEQYF. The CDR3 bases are TGCGCCAGTAGCCCGAGGATCTCGGACGAGCAGTACTTC.

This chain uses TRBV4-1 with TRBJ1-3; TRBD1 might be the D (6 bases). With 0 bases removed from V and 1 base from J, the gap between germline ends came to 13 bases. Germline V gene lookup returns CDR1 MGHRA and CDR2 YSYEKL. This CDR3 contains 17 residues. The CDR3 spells CASSQEGRGWSGNTIYF. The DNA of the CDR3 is TGCGCCAGCAGCCAAGAAGGCAGGGGTTGGTCTGGAAACACCATATATTTT.

Here the CDR3 DNA reads TGTGCCAGCAGTGCCATCCGGACTAGCGGATTCACAGATACGCAGTATTTT. Translated, it gives CASSAIRTSGFTDTQYF. This sequence joins TRBV27 and TRBJ2-3; 10 positions match TRBD2. The CDR3 totals 17 residues. After removal of 5 bases from V and 2 bases from J, the junction contained 10 bases not matched to a gene. CDR1 is MNHEY, CDR2 SMNVEV, per germline (reference sequence).

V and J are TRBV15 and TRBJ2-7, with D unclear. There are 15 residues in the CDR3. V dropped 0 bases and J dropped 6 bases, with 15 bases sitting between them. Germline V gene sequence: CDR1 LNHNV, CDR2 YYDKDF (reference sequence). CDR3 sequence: CATSRESGSRPEQYF. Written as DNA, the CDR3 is TGTGCCACCAGCAGAGAATCAGGCTCCCGCCCCGAGCAGTACTTC.

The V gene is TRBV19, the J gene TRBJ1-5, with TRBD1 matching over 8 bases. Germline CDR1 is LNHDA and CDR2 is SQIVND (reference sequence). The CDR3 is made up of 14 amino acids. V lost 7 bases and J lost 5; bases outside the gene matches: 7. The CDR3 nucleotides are TGTGCCAGTACTTCCGGACAGGGTCATCAGCCCCAGCATTTT. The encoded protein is CASTSGQGHQPQHF.

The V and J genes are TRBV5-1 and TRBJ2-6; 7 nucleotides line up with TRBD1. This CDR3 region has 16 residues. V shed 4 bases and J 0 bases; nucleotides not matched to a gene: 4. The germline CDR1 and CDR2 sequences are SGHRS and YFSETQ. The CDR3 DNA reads TGCGCCAGCAGCGGGGACAGCTACTCTGGGGCCAACGTCCTGACTTTC. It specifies CASSGDSYSGANVLTF.

CDR3 in DNA: TGTGCCAGCAGCCCCGGGACAGGGAGATCGGTTGAGACCCAGTACTTC. Protein: CASSPGTGRSVETQYF. The chain joins TRBV5-4 to TRBJ2-5, with 9 bases matching TRBD1. The CDR3 consists of 16 residues. CDR1 and CDR2 (germline): SGHNT, YYREEE (reference sequence). The ends lost 4 bases at V and 5 bases at J; junction bases unmatched: 12.

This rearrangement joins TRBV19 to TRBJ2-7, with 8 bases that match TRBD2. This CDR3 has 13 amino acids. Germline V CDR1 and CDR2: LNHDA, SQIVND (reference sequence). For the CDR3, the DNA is TGTGCTAGCGCCAGCGGGGGACCCTACGAGCAGTACTTC. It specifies CASASGGPYEQYF. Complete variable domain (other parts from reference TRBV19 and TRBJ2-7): DGGITQSPKYLFRKEGQNVTLSCEQNLNHDAMYWYRQDPGQGLRLIYYSQIVNDFQKGDIAEGYSVSREKKESFPLTVTSAQKNPTAFYLCASASGGPYEQYFGPGTRLTVT.

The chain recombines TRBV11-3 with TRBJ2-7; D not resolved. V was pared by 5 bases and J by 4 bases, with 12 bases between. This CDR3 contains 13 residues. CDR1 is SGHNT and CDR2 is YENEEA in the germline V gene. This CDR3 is CASSGGPPYEQYF. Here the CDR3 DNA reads TGTGCCAGCAGCGGCGGCCCACCTTACGAGCAGTACTTC.

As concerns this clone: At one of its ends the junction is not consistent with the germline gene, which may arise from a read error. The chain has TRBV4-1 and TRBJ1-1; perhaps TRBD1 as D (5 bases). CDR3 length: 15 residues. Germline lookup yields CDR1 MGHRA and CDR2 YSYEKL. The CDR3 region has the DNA TGCGCCAGCACCCAAAGGGGCCAGAGGAACACTGAAGCTTTCTTT. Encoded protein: CASTQRGQRNTEAFF.

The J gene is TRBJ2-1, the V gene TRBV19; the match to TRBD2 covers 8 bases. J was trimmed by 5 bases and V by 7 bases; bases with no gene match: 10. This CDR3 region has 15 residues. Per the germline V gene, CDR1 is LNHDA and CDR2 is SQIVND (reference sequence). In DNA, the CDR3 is TGTGCCAGTACCATTGTGGCTAGCGGGCACAATGAGCAGTTCTTC. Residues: CASTIVASGHNEQFF. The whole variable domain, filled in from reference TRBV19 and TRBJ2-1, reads DGGITQSPKYLFRKEGQNVTLSCEQNLNHDAMYWYRQDPGQGLRLIYYSQIVNDFQKGDIAEGYSVSREKKESFPLTVTSAQKNPTAFYLCASTIVASGHNEQFFGPGTRLTVL.

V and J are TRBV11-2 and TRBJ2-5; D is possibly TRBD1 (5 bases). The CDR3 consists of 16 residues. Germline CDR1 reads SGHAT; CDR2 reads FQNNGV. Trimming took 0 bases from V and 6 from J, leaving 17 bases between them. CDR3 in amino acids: CASSLDQARGEKTQYF. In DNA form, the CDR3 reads TGTGCCAGCAGCTTAGACCAGGCTAGGGGCGAGAAGACCCAGTACTTC.

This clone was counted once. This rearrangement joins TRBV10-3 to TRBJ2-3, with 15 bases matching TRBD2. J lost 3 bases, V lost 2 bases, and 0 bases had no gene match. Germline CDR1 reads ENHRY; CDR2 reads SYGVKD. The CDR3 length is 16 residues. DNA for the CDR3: TGTGCCATCAGTGAGGGGACTAGCGGGAGGACAGATACGCAGTATTTT. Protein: CAISEGTSGRTDTQYF.

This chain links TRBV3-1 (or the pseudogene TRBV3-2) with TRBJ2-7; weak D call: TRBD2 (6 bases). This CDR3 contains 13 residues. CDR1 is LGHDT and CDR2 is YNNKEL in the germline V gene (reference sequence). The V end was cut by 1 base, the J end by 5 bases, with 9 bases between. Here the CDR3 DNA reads TGTGCCAGCAGCCAAGGACGGGGGAACGAGCAGTACTTC. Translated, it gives CASSQGRGNEQYF.

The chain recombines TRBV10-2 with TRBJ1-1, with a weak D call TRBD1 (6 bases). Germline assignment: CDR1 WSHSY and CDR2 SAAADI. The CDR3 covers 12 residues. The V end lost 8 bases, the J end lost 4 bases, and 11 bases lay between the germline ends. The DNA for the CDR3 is TGCGCCAGCCTTAACAGGGCCACTGAAGCTTTCTTT. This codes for CASLNRATEAFF.